This T cell receptor beta chain derives from a study of human T cells and chemical hapten exposure. Looking at the study overall: After 6 days, upper back 0.01% DPC patch tests were scored. Study outcomes and limitations: All donors were alopecia patients, so their immunity may differ from that of healthy people.

This clonotype was seen repeatedly, ten times or more. As yet, its antigen is unknown. TCRdb itself ran the RACE reads through MiXCR, one entry per CDR3 protein. The table shows tens of thousands of distinct CDR3 sequences, with 7.5% to 9.5% occurring only once. This CDR3 is built from 16 residues. The V end was cut by 5 bases, the J end by 9 bases, with 23 bases between. CDR1 is MDHEN, CDR2 SYDVKM, per germline. Indicated time point: patch test 2, 6 weeks after DPC sensitization. Noted treatment: therapeutic diphenylcyclopropenone sensitization with weekly scalp DPC. This TCR derives from a woman aged 50 to 65 with alopecia areata. Some clones in this sample may be carry-over from other donors' samples. This material consisted of whole blood, taken in connection with sensitization to the hapten diphenylcyclopropenone (DPC). The chain is built from TRBV28 and TRBJ2-1; no reliable D call. The CDR3 loop reads CASSAAGSTTPTEQFF. The CDR3 DNA reads as TGTGCCAGCAGTGCGGCCGGGTCCACTACCCCCACTGAGCAGTTCTTC.